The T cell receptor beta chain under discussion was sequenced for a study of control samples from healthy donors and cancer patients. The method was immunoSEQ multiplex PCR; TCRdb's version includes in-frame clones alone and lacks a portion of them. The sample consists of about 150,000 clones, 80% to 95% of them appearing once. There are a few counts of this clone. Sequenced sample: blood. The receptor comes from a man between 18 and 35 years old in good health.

The CDR3 reads CASSPNHEQFF. In nucleotides, the CDR3 is TGTGCCAGCAGCCCTAATCATGAGCAGTTCTTC. The chain links TRBV13 to TRBJ2-1; D unresolved. Trimming stripped 5 bases from V and 8 bases from J, with 7 bases between. The CDR3 is 11 residues long. Germline V gene sequence: CDR1 PRHDT, CDR2 FYEKMQ (reference sequence).